This TCR beta chain was sequenced in a study of beta chain features in type 1 diabetes. Study conclusions and caveats: Any PCR bias toward short templates would affect both groups alike. Among all four CD4+ subsets, Type 1 diabetes patients had TCRB CDR3s that were moderately but significantly shorter. VDJ junctions sequenced from type 1 diabetes patients showed fewer insertions and more deletions.

This clone showed up just a few times. Its target is unknown. A CD45RO/CCR7/CD25/CD127/CD95/CD27 panel sorted naive, central memory, regulatory and stem cell-like memory CD4+ cells. Every bit of the isolated RNA underwent reverse transcription, so sequencing read expressed TCRB transcripts. Assay: immunoSEQ multiplex PCR; the TCRdb copy retains only in-frame clones and omits some. The sample contains 140,000 or so clones, 10% to 15% of which appear only once. This CDR3 region has 15 residues. V lost 7 bases and J lost 2; bases outside the gene matches: 10. The V gene's germline CDR1 is SGHDN and CDR2 FVKESK.

Sequencing input: central memory CD4+ T cells from blood. This receptor was identified in a man between 18 and 29 years old with type 1 diabetes. The chain has TRBV14 and TRBJ2-5; 7 nucleotides line up with TRBD1. The CDR3 DNA follows: TGTGCCAGCAACCCTACGACAGGGCCTCAAGAGACCCAGTACTTC. Residues: CASNPTTGPQETQYF.